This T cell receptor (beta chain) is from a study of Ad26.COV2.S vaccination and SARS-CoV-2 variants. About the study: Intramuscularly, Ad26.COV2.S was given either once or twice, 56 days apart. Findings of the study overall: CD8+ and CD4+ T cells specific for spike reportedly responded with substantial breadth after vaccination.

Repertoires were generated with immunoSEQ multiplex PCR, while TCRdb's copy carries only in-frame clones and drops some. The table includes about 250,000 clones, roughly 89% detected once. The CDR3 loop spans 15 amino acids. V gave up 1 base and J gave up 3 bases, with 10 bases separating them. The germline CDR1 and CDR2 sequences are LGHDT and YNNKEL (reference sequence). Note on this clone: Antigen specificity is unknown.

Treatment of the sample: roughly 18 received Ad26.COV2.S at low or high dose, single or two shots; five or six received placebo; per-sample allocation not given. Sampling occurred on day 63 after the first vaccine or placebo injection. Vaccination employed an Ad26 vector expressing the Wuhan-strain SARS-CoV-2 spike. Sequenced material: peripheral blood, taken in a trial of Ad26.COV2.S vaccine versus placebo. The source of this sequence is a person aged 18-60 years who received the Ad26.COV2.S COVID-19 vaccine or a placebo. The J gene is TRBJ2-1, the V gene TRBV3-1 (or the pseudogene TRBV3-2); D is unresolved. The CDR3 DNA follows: TGTGCCAGCAGCCAAGGATCCGGGTTCTACAATGAGCAGTTCTTC. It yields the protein CASSQGSGFYNEQFF.